Shown below are 28 T cell receptor beta chains from a single sample sequenced in a study of blood T cell repertoires in COVID-19. Measured with immunoSEQ multiplex PCR; TCRdb has only the in-frame clones, and not every one. The repertoire has roughly 220,000 clones, around 83% of them found once; the top ten carry more than 1.2%. Specimen: peripheral blood. The receptors were gathered from a woman aged 40 to 50 who had recovered from COVID-19.

This chain links TRBV7-2 with TRBJ1-5; TRBD1 agrees at 11 bases. The germline V gene has CDR1 SGHTA and CDR2 FQGNSA. Unmatched junction bases numbered 7, after V lost 3 bases and J lost 3 bases. The CDR3 covers 17 residues. This CDR3 reads CASSFIPGQGVNQPQHF. The DNA for the CDR3 is TGTGCCAGCAGCTTTATTCCGGGACAGGGGGTCAATCAGCCCCAGCATTTT.

The chain employs TRBV4-2 and TRBJ1-1, with 7 bases aligning to TRBD1. V gave up 2 bases and J gave up 5 bases; unmatched junction bases: 8. This CDR3 region has 15 residues. CDR1 is LGHNA and CDR2 is YNFKEQ in the germline V gene. The CDR3 bases are TGTGCCAGCAGCCAAAGAGGAACGGACAGGACTGAAGCTTTCTTT. Residues: CASSQRGTDRTEAFF.

This clone was detected once. CDR3 amino acids: CASSDSASGENTGELFF. CDR3 nucleotide sequence: TGTGCCAGCAGTGACTCGGCTAGCGGGGAGAACACCGGGGAGCTGTTTTTT. The J gene is TRBJ2-2, the V gene TRBV6-4; TRBD2 agrees at 9 bases. Germline CDR1 is MRHNA and CDR2 is SNTAGT. This CDR3 is built from 17 residues. Losses at the gene ends were 0 bases for V and 1 base for J; bases not matched to a gene: 3.

The chain links TRBV10-3 to TRBJ2-2; 10 nucleotides agree with TRBD1. Trimming took 5 bases from V and 8 from J; bases not matched to a gene: 5. Germline CDR1 is ENHRY and CDR2 is SYGVKD. CDR3 length: 14 amino acids. The CDR3 DNA reads as TGTGCCATCAGTCGACAGGGGGCGAGTGGGGAGCTGTTTTTT. Protein sequence: CAISRQGASGELFF.

This clone was counted once. V and J are TRBV10-3 and TRBJ2-7; D remains ambiguous. Germline V gene data show CDR1 as ENHRY and CDR2 as SYGVKD. There are 11 residues in the CDR3. With 3 bases removed from V and 3 bases from J, the gap between germline ends came to 3 bases. CDR3 sequence reads: CAISDVYEQYF. The CDR3 DNA sequence: TGTGCCATCAGTGACGTCTACGAGCAGTACTTC.

This clone came up a few times. V is TRBV14 and J is TRBJ1-2; unclear D gene. CDR3 length: 15 amino acids. V was shortened by 0 bases and J by 0 bases, with 8 bases between the two germline ends. The germline V gene encodes CDR1 SGHDN and CDR2 FVKESK. The CDR3 protein is CASSQDLTANYGYTF. For the CDR3, the DNA is TGTGCCAGCAGCCAAGATTTAACGGCTAACTATGGCTACACCTTC.

This rearrangement joins TRBV6-1 to TRBJ1-6; possibly TRBD1 for D (5 bases). The CDR3 sequence is 15 residues long. V lost 8 bases to trimming and J lost 2 bases, with 13 bases between them. Germline lookup yields CDR1 MNHNS and CDR2 SASEGT. CDR3 residues: CASEQVSAYNSPLHF. In nucleotides, the CDR3 is TGTGCCAGCGAACAGGTCTCGGCCTATAATTCACCCCTCCACTTT.

The chain carries TRBV9 and TRBJ2-7; maybe TRBD1 (6 bases). This CDR3 is 13 amino acids long. The V gene lost 3 bases and the J gene lost 5 bases, with 12 bases spanning the gap. Germline V gene data show CDR1 as SGDLS and CDR2 as YYNGEE. As DNA, the CDR3 is TGTGCCAGCAGCGCTGCTGGACAGCACGAGCAGTACTTC. Protein sequence: CASSAAGQHEQYF.

The CDR3 protein is CASSKQDRVYGYTF. The DNA of the CDR3 is TGTGCCAGCAGCAAGCAGGACAGGGTGTATGGCTACACCTTC. This sequence joins TRBV21-1 and TRBJ1-2; the table assigns TRBD1, which was not confirmed against the DNA. TRBV21-1 is noted as a pseudogene. CDR3 length: 14 amino acids.

This clone has a handful of counts. This chain links TRBV5-1 with TRBJ2-1; D remains unclear. Trimming took 2 bases from V and 10 from J, leaving 7 bases between them. The CDR3 covers 11 residues. CDR1 is SGHRS, CDR2 YFSETQ, per germline. CDR3 residues: CASSFNEEQFF. CDR3 nucleotides: TGCGCCAGCAGCTTTAACGAGGAGCAGTTCTTC.

The CDR3 loop is CASSQDQINEKLFF. DNA of the CDR3: TGCGCCAGCAGCCAAGATCAGATAAATGAAAAACTGTTTTTT. The gene calls are TRBV4-3 and TRBJ1-4; D is unclear. The CDR3 loop spans 14 amino acids. Trimming cost V 0 bases and J 5 bases, with 7 bases left between them. Germline V CDR1 and CDR2: LGHNA, YSLEER.

The CDR3 region is CASSLVWAPNTEAFF. CDR3 nucleotide sequence: TGTGCCAGCAGCTTGGTTTGGGCGCCGAACACTGAAGCTTTCTTT. V gene TRBV5-5 combines with J gene TRBJ1-1; no definite D call. Germline V gene lookup returns CDR1 SGHKS and CDR2 YYEKEE (reference sequence). The V end was cut by 0 bases, the J end by 1 base, with 10 bases between. This CDR3 contains 15 residues.

This clone was seen a single time. This chain's CDR3 is CASSLYTGRESVTNEKLFF. DNA of the CDR3: TGCGCCAGCAGCTTGTATACTGGCAGGGAAAGTGTAACTAATGAAAAACTGTTTTTT. This chain links TRBV5-1 with TRBJ1-4, with D perhaps TRBD1 (5 bases). The V gene's germline CDR1 is SGHRS and CDR2 YFSETQ. Trimming took 1 base from V and 1 from J, leaving 20 bases between them. The CDR3 is made up of 19 amino acids.

This sequence joins TRBV3-1 (or the pseudogene TRBV3-2) and TRBJ2-4; TRBD2 might be the D (6 bases). The CDR3 loop spans 13 amino acids. Germline V CDR1 and CDR2: LGHDT, YNNKEL (reference sequence). Trimming left V 5 bases short and J 6 bases short, with 11 bases between. CDR3 loop: CASSSGEINIQYF. DNA for the CDR3: TGTGCCAGCAGCTCGGGGGAGATAAACATTCAGTACTTC.

This rearrangement joins TRBV27 to TRBJ2-5; D is ambiguous. The V gene's germline CDR1 is MNHEY and CDR2 SMNVEV (reference sequence). The CDR3 has 13 residues. Trimming removed 1 base at V and 3 bases at J, with 6 bases between. This CDR3 is CASSLYRKETQYF. DNA of the CDR3: TGTGCCAGCAGTTTATACAGAAAAGAGACCCAGTACTTC.

V usage is TRBV6-2 or TRBV6-3 and J usage is TRBJ2-3; D remains ambiguous. CDR1 and CDR2 from the germline V gene are MNHEY and SVGEGT. V lost 2 bases to trimming and J lost 4 bases, with 10 bases between them. This CDR3 comprises 14 residues. The CDR3 reads CASSYRPTADTQYF. CDR3 sequence (DNA): TGTGCCAGCAGTTACCGACCAACAGCAGATACGCAGTATTTT.

The J gene is TRBJ1-2, the V gene TRBV12-3 or TRBV12-4, with 7 nucleotides matching TRBD1. Germline trimming cut 4 bases from V and 7 bases from J; bases unmatched to any gene: 3. The CDR3 loop spans 12 amino acids. The CDR3 DNA is TGTGCCAGCAGTTCCCCAGGGGGTGGCTACACCTTC. It is translated as CASSSPGGGYTF.

The chain has TRBV6-6 and TRBJ2-7, with 12 bases identical to TRBD2. V was pared by 6 bases and J by 4 bases, with 10 bases of the junction left unmatched. This CDR3 contains 16 residues. Germline-derived CDR1 and CDR2 are MNHNY and SVGAGI (reference sequence). CDR3 sequence: CASSRGLAGTRYEQYF. In DNA form, the CDR3 reads TGTGCCAGCAGCAGAGGACTAGCGGGGACCCGGTACGAGCAGTACTTC.

The V call is TRBV19, the J call TRBJ2-3; D not resolved. Trimming stripped 5 bases from V and 6 bases from J, with 9 bases between. CDR1 is LNHDA, CDR2 SQIVND, per germline (reference sequence). This CDR3 spans 12 amino acids. CDR3 nucleotide sequence: TGTGCCAGTAGTGCCGACTGGGATACGCAGTATTTT. Protein sequence: CASSADWDTQYF.

This sequence joins TRBV19 and TRBJ1-3, with D possibly matching TRBD1 (6 bases). CDR1 is LNHDA and CDR2 is SQIVND in the germline V gene (reference sequence). The length of the CDR3 is 17 residues. Trimming stripped 4 bases from V and 0 bases from J, with 16 bases between. This CDR3 reads CASSRSRTDLSGNTIYF. The CDR3 DNA follows: TGTGCCAGTAGTAGATCCCGGACAGATCTCTCTGGAAACACCATATATTTT. Supplemented by reference TRBV19 and TRBJ1-3, the full variable domain reads DGGITQSPKYLFRKEGQNVTLSCEQNLNHDAMYWYRQDPGQGLRLIYYSQIVNDFQKGDIAEGYSVSREKKESFPLTVTSAQKNPTAFYLCASSRSRTDLSGNTIYFGEGSWLTVV.

The chain is built from TRBV3-1 (or the pseudogene TRBV3-2) and TRBJ2-7; 7 bases line up with TRBD1. CDR1 is LGHDT and CDR2 is YNNKEL in the germline V gene (reference sequence). The CDR3 has 13 residues. V shed 4 bases, J shed 7 bases, and the junction held 7 bases outside the gene matches. Written as DNA, the CDR3 is TGTGCCAGCAGCCGATCAGGGGGTCGGGAGCAGTACTTC. As protein: CASSRSGGREQYF.

The chain has TRBV9 and TRBJ1-1, with D possibly being TRBD1 (5 bases). Germline CDR1 SGDLS, CDR2 YYNGEE. Deletions cut 2 bases from V and 5 bases from J, with 16 bases between. This CDR3 contains 15 residues. CDR3 in amino acids: CASSVWGGGETEAFF. The CDR3 nucleotides read TGTGCCAGCAGCGTCTGGGGCGGTGGTGAGACTGAAGCTTTCTTT.

The chain combines TRBV28 with TRBJ1-2, with 9 positions matching TRBD1. The CDR3 totals 17 residues. V lost 4 bases and J lost 4; bases outside the gene matches: 13. The germline V gene has CDR1 MDHEN and CDR2 SYDVKM. The chain's CDR3 is CASSSSVDRGGFYGYTF. CDR3 nucleotide sequence: TGTGCCAGCAGTTCCTCAGTGGACAGGGGAGGCTTCTATGGCTACACCTTC.

The chain carries TRBV4-3 and TRBJ1-6, with TRBD1 matching 8 bases. Germline V gene data show CDR1 as LGHNA and CDR2 as YSLEER. V shed 3 bases, J shed 10 bases, and the junction held 8 bases outside the gene matches. The CDR3 totals 15 residues. The CDR3 sequence: CASSQLPQGASPLHF. The DNA for the CDR3 is TGCGCCAGCAGCCAGCTACCTCAGGGGGCCTCACCCCTCCACTTT.

The rearrangement joins TRBV12-3 or TRBV12-4 to TRBJ2-4, with D unresolved. The V end was cut by 4 bases, the J end by 7 bases, with 8 bases between. The CDR3 runs to 12 residues. CDR3 loop: CASSWARNIQYF. The CDR3 DNA reads as TGTGCCAGCAGTTGGGCCCGGAACATTCAGTACTTC.

The rearrangement joins TRBV12-3 or TRBV12-4 to TRBJ1-2; D is perhaps TRBD1 (5 bases). The length of the CDR3 is 13 residues. The V end lost 7 bases, the J end lost 7 bases, and 16 bases lay between the germline ends. The CDR3 sequence: CASTQETVSGYTF. The CDR3 DNA reads as TGTGCCAGCACCCAGGAGACAGTCTCTGGCTACACCTTC.

The V and J genes are TRBV23-1 and TRBJ1-2; 12 bases line up with TRBD1. TRBV23-1 is treated as an ORF (open reading frame) with a function not yet certain. J lost 5 bases, V lost 4 bases, and 8 bases had no gene match. The CDR3 length is 16 residues. The CDR3 region is CASSLQGQGAKYGYTF. CDR3 in DNA: TGCGCCAGCAGTCTACAGGGACAGGGGGCGAAATATGGCTACACCTTC.

The chain recombines TRBV21-1 with TRBJ2-7; the table's D call of TRBD1 was not tested on the DNA. TRBV21-1 is reported as a pseudogene. CDR3 length: 14 residues. CDR3 nucleotide sequence: TGTGCCAGCAGTTGTTCAGGGAAGACTTACGAGCAGTACTTC. Translating gives CASSCSGKTYEQYF.